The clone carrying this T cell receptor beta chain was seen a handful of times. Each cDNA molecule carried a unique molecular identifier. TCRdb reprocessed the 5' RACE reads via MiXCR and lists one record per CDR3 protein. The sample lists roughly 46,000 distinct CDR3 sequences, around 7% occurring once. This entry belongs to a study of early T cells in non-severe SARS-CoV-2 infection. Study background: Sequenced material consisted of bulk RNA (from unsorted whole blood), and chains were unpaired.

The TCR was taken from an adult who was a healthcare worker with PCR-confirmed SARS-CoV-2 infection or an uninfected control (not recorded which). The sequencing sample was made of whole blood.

The CDR3, as DNA: TGTGCCTGGAGTGTACGGGGCAGGGGGGATGAAAAACTGTTTTTT. Translated, it gives CAWSVRGRGDEKLFF. The chain employs TRBV30 and TRBJ1-4; 7 nucleotides align to TRBD1. Germline CDR1 is GTSNPN and CDR2 is SVGIG (reference sequence). The length of the CDR3 is 15 residues. Losses at the gene ends were 0 bases for V and 6 bases for J; bases not matched to a gene: 7.